The source of this T cell receptor beta chain is a study of Graves' ophthalmopathy and Graves' hyperthyroidism. V lost 5 bases to trimming and J lost 0 bases, with 14 bases between them. From germline, CDR1 is MNHNS and CDR2 SASEGT. This CDR3 comprises 15 residues. Ophthalmopathy donors showed moderate-to-severe activity, CAS ≥3, NOSPECS ≥4 and a duration under 3 months. Clinical symptoms, serum thyroxine, TRAb, thyroid ultrasound and orbital computed tomography were relied on for diagnosis. TCR beta CDR3 amplification used RNA transcripts. Amplification began with first-round RT-PCR using HTBI primers, then second-round multiplex PCR was performed. One entry per CDR3 protein results from TCRdb running MiXCR on the multiplex PCR reads. This table has over 150,000 distinct CDR3 sequences, approximately 38% appearing once. This clonotype was seen ten or more times. The antigen is unknown. General observations from the study: It was with approximately 70% sensitivity and about 72% specificity that the model predicted ophthalmopathy progression.

This sequence was found in a woman aged 40 to 50 with Graves' ophthalmopathy. The specimen sequenced was peripheral blood. V and J are TRBV6-1 and TRBJ2-7, with D possibly called TRBD1 or TRBD2 (6 bases each). Here the CDR3 reads CASSTGFGSSYEQYF. The CDR3 coding sequence is TGTGCCAGCAGTACAGGGTTCGGGAGCTCCTACGAGCAGTACTTC.